This T cell receptor beta chain was recovered during a study of neoadjuvant nivolumab and ipilimumab in lung cancer. Study as a whole: The combination arm added day-1 ipilimumab 1 mg/kg to nivolumab 3 mg/kg on days 1, 15, 29.

Concerning this clone itself: What it binds is not known.

CDR1 and CDR2 from the germline V gene are MNHEY and SVGAGI. The CDR3 loop spans 13 amino acids. After removal of 6 bases from V and 3 bases from J, the junction contained 5 bases not matched to a gene. Method: immunoSEQ multiplex PCR; TCRdb's copy keeps in-frame clones and lacks some. The table lists about 7,000 clones, approximately 88% of them singletons. Study-wide results and caveats: Resected-tumor TCR richness correlated positively with pretherapy blood richness.

The source material was tumor tissue, sampled after neoadjuvant nivolumab, alone or with ipilimumab, at or shortly before surgery. The sequence was collected from an adult with non-small cell lung cancer. The chain has TRBV6-5 and TRBJ2-7, with 7 bases identical to TRBD1. CDR3 DNA sequence: TGTGCCAGCAGATTGACAGGGAGCTACGAGCAGTACTTC. Translating it yields CASRLTGSYEQYF.